This T cell receptor (beta chain) was captured by sequencing in a study of T-cell memory formation after mild COVID-19. Study observations and caveats: Contracting clones, day 15 to 85, had balanced CD4/CD8, and later expanders favored CD4+.

The CDR3 spans 13 residues. Germline V lookup: CDR1 SGHRS, CDR2 YFSETQ. The junction had 3 bases not matched to a gene; V was cut back by 6 bases and J by 3 bases. This clonotype was observed at least ten times. Its antigen is undetermined. TCRdb reprocessed the 5' RACE reads via MiXCR and lists one record per CDR3 protein. This table has roughly 350,000 distinct CDR3 sequences, approximately 13% appearing once. The TCR originated in a man in his late teens or twenties who had mild COVID-19 (a few samples of this study predate the infection). Cell type and time point are not known. The V call is TRBV5-1, the J call TRBJ2-5; 9 bases are a match to TRBD2. The sequenced sample was PBMCs or a T cell subset sorted from them (not recorded which). The CDR3 nucleotides read TGCGCCAGCAAATTAGCGGGGGAAGAGACCCAGTACTTC. It codes for CASKLAGEETQYF. The entire variable domain, with the rest obtained from reference TRBV5-1 and TRBJ2-5, is as follows: KAGVTQTPRYLIKTRGQQVTLSCSPISGHRSVSWYQQTPGQGLQFLFEYFSETQRNKGNFPGRFSGRQFSNSRSEMNVSTLELGDSALYLCASKLAGEETQYFGPGTRLLVL.